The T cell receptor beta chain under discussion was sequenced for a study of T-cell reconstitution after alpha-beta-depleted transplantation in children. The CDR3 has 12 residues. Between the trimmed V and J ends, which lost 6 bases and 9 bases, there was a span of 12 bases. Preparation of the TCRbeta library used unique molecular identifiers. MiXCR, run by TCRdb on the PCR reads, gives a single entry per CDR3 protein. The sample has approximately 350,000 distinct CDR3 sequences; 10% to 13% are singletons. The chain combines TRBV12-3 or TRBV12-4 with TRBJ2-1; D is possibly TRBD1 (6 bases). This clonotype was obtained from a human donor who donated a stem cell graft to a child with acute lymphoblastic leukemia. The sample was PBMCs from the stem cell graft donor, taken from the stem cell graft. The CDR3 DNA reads TGTGCCAGCAGGCTAGGGGGTTTTGAGCAGTTCTTC. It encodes CASRLGGFEQFF.